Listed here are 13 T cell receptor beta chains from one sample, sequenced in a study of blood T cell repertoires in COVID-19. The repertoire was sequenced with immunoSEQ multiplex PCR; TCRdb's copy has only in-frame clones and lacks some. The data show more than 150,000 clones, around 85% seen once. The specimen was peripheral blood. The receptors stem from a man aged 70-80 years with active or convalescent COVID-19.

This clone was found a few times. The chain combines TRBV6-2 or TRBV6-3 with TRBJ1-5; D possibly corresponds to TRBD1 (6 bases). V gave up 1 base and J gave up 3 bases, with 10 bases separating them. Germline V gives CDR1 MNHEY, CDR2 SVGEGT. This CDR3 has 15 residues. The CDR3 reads CASSYWAGDNQPQHF. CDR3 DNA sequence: TGTGCCAGCAGTTACTGGGCAGGGGACAATCAGCCCCAGCATTTT.

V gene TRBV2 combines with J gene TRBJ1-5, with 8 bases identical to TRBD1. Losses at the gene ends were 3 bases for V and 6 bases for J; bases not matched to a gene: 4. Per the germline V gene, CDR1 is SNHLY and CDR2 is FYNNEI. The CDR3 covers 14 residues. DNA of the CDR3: TGTGCCAGCAGTGAGCGACAGGGGTTTCAGCCCCAGCATTTT. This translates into CASSERQGFQPQHF.

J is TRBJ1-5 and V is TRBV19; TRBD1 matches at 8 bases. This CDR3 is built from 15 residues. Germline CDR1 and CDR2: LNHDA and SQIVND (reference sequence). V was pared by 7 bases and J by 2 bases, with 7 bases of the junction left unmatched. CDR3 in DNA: TGTGCCAGTATCGATGACAGGGGACGCAATCAGCCCCAGCATTTT. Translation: CASIDDRGRNQPQHF.

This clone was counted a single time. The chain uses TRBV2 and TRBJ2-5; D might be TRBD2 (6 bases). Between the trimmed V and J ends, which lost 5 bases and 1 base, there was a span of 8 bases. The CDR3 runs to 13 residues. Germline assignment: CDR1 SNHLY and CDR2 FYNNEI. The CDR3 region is CASSWDSQETQYF. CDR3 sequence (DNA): TGTGCCAGCAGTTGGGACTCCCAAGAGACCCAGTACTTC.

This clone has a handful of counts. Written as DNA, the CDR3 is TGTGCCAGCAGCTCCCCGGGACAGGGCTACTCCTACGAGCAGTACTTC. Translated: CASSSPGQGYSYEQYF. The chain carries TRBV7-2 and TRBJ2-7; TRBD1 matches 9 bases. The germline CDR1 and CDR2 sequences are SGHTA and FQGNSA. The CDR3 spans 16 residues. V was clipped by 4 bases and J by 0 bases; unmatched bases: 7.

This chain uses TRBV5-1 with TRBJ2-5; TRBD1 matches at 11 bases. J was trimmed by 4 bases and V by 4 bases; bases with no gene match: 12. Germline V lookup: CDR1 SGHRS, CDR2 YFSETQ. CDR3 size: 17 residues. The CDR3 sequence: CASSPDRGLRVGETQYF. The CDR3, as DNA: TGCGCCAGCAGCCCGGACAGGGGGCTGAGGGTAGGAGAGACCCAGTACTTC.

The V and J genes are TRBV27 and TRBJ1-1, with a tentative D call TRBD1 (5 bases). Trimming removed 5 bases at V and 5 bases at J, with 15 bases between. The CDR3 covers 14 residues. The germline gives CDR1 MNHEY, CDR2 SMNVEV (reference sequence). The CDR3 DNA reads TGTGCCAGCAGTCCCGGACACCTGAGGACTGAAGCTTTCTTT. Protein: CASSPGHLRTEAFF.

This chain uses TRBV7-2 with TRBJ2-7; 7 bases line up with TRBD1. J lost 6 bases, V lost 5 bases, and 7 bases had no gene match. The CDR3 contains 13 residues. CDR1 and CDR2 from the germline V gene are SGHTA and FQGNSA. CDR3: CASSATGTGEQYF. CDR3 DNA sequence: TGTGCCAGCAGCGCGACAGGGACGGGCGAGCAGTACTTC.

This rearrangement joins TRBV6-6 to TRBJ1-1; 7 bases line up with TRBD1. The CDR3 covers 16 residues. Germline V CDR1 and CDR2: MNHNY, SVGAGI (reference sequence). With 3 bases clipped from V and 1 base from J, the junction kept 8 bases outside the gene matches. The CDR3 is CASSYTGEWQNTEAFF. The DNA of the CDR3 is TGTGCCAGCAGTTATACAGGGGAATGGCAGAACACTGAAGCTTTCTTT.

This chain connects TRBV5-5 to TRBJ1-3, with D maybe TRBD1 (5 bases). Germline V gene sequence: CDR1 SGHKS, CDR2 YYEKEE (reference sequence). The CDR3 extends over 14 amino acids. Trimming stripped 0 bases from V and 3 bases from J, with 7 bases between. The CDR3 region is CASSLDRIGNTIYF. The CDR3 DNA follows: TGTGCCAGCAGCTTGGACAGGATTGGAAACACCATATATTTT.

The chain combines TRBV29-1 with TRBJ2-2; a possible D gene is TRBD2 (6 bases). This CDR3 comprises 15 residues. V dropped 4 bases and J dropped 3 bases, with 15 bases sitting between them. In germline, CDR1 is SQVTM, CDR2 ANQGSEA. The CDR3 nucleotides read TGCAGCGTTGGGGGGGTATCGGGTGACACCGGGGAGCTGTTTTTT. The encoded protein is CSVGGVSGDTGELFF.

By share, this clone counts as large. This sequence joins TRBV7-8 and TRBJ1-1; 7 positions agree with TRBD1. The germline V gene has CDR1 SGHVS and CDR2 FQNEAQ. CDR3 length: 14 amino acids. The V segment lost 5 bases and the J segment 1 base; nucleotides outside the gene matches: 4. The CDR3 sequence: CASSARDRNTEAFF. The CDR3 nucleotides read TGTGCCAGCAGCGCTAGGGACAGGAACACTGAAGCTTTCTTT.

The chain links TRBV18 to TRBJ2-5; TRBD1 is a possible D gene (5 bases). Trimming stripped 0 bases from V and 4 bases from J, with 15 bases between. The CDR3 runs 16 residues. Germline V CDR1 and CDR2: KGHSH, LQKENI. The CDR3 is CASSPPYGPQGETQYF. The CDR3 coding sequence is TGTGCCAGCTCACCACCGTACGGACCCCAGGGAGAGACCCAGTACTTC.